The 26 T cell receptor beta chains below all came from one sample that was sequenced in a study of T cells in Graves' hyperthyroidism and ophthalmopathy. RNA transcripts served as the template for amplifying TCR beta CDR3 regions. In the first-round RT-PCR of the TCR CDR3, the HTBI primer set was used. One entry per CDR3 protein results from TCRdb running MiXCR on the multiplex PCR reads. The sample lists 700,000 to 850,000 distinct CDR3 sequences; around 40% were seen once. Material: blood. Receptors originate from a woman in her thirties or forties with Graves' hyperthyroidism.

In this sample, this clonotype turned up many times. J is TRBJ2-7 and V is TRBV12-3 or TRBV12-4; 15 bases are a match to TRBD2. Trimming at V came to 3 bases and at J to 5 bases, leaving 2 bases not matched to a gene. This CDR3 region has 15 residues. This CDR3 is CASSFGLAGGNEQYF. As DNA, the CDR3 is TGTGCCAGCAGTTTCGGACTAGCGGGGGGGAACGAGCAGTACTTC.

With regard to this clonotype: A read error may produce the germline difference seen at one junction end. This chain connects TRBV19 to TRBJ1-4; D perhaps matches TRBD1 (6 bases). The CDR3 spans 13 residues. CDR1 LNHDA and CDR2 SQIVND come from the germline V gene (reference sequence). The CDR3 sequence is CASMGTGNEKPFF. The CDR3 nucleotides read TGTGCCAGTATGGGAACAGGGAATGAAAAACCGTTTTTT.

This clonotype was seen just once. Without the conserved terminal phenylalanine or tryptophan, this CDR3 likely stems from a read error. The genes are TRBV7-9 and TRBJ1-5; D is possibly TRBD1 (5 bases). CDR3 length equals 14 residues. V lost 7 bases, J lost 8 bases, and 18 bases lay in between. The germline V gene has CDR1 SEHNR and CDR2 FQNEAQ (reference sequence). As DNA, the CDR3 is TGTGCCAGCACGACGTCTCGGGGGTTGGAGCCCCAGCATTCT. Its protein product is CASTTSRGLEPQHS.

This chain links TRBV10-3 with TRBJ2-6; perhaps TRBD1 as D (5 bases). The ends were cut back, 6 bases at V and 0 bases at J, with 15 bases in the middle. The germline gives CDR1 ENHRY, CDR2 SYGVKD. The CDR3 runs 17 residues. CDR3 sequence: CAIRGTGQNSGANVLTF. DNA of the CDR3: TGTGCCATCAGAGGAACAGGCCAAAACTCTGGGGCCAACGTCCTGACTTTC.

This clonotype has ten or more counts. This chain connects TRBV10-3 to TRBJ2-5; the match to TRBD1 covers 7 bases. The CDR3 contains 15 residues. V shed 7 bases and J 1 base; nucleotides not matched to a gene: 9. CDR1 and CDR2 from the germline V gene are ENHRY and SYGVKD. This chain's CDR3 is CAITRDRSSQETQYF. The CDR3, as DNA: TGTGCCATCACACGGGACAGATCAAGCCAAGAGACCCAGTACTTC.

This clonotype was observed once. With a much larger clone just one base away, this may be a read error. The V gene is TRBV19, the J gene TRBJ2-2; 7 bases agree with TRBD1. Germline assignment: CDR1 LNHDA and CDR2 SQIVND (reference sequence). CDR3 length: 16 amino acids. CDR3 sequence reads: CASNPQGTTITGELLF. The CDR3 DNA follows: TGTGCCAGTAATCCACAGGGGACAACGATCACCGGGGAGCTGCTTTTT.

This clonotype was picked up many times. V is TRBV2 and J is TRBJ1-2; TRBD1 matches 8 bases. Per the germline V gene, CDR1 is SNHLY and CDR2 is FYNNEI. Trimming removed 0 bases from V and 6 bases from J; junction bases left unmatched: 3. This CDR3 has 14 residues. The CDR3: CASSEAWTGHGYTF. In nucleotides, the CDR3 is TGTGCCAGCAGTGAAGCGTGGACAGGGCATGGCTACACCTTC.

The chain is built from TRBV30 and TRBJ2-5; D remains unclear. V was pared by 1 base and J by 3 bases, with 3 bases between. Germline values: CDR1 GTSNPN, CDR2 SVGIG (reference sequence). The CDR3 contains 11 residues. CDR3 DNA: TGTGCCTGGAGTGAGGAAGAGACCCAGTACTTC. Residues: CAWSEEETQYF.

This clonotype was seen only a few times. The rearrangement joins TRBV6-5 to TRBJ1-1; D gene unclear. There are 15 residues in the CDR3. CDR1 MNHEY and CDR2 SVGAGI come from the germline V gene. The V end was cut by 4 bases, the J end by 3 bases, with 15 bases between. In DNA, the CDR3 is TGTGCCAGCAGTTTGTGGGCTGGGAGCGACACTGAAGCTTTCTTT. Its translation: CASSLWAGSDTEAFF.

The V gene is TRBV6-5, the J gene TRBJ2-5; perhaps TRBD1 as D (6 bases). The CDR3 length is 11 residues. Trimming removed 5 bases at V and 9 bases at J, with 10 bases between. Germline V gene data show CDR1 as MNHEY and CDR2 as SVGAGI. The CDR3 DNA sequence: TGTGCCAGCAGTGATGAGGGGGCCCAGTACTTC. Translating it yields CASSDEGAQYF.

In its sample, this clonotype was seen once. The V and J genes are TRBV6-2 or TRBV6-3 and TRBJ1-4; no clear D gene. This CDR3 has 14 residues. Trimming stripped 3 bases from V and 7 bases from J, with 12 bases between. Germline CDR1 reads MNHEY; CDR2 reads SVGEGT. The CDR3: CASSYNNEREKLFF. As DNA, the CDR3 is TGTGCCAGCAGTTATAATAATGAGCGTGAAAAACTGTTTTTT.

The chain combines TRBV9 with TRBJ2-3; tentative D call: TRBD1 (6 bases). The CDR3 has 14 amino acids. V lost 4 bases to trimming and J lost 7 bases, with 16 bases between them. Germline V lookup: CDR1 SGDLS, CDR2 YYNGEE. CDR3 in DNA: TGTGCCAGCAGCCAAGACCCCCAGGGGAATACGCAGTATTTT. Amino acid sequence: CASSQDPQGNTQYF. Drawing the rest from reference TRBV9 and TRBJ2-3, the complete variable domain is DSGVTQTPKHLITATGQRVTLRCSPRSGDLSVYWYQQSLDQGLQFLIQYYNGEERAKGNILERFSAQQFPDLHSELNLSSLELGDSALYFCASSQDPQGNTQYFGPGTRLTVL.

This clonotype has a single count. A much larger clone is a single base away; this may be a read error. The chain joins TRBV7-8 to TRBJ1-1; D gene unclear. The germline V and J ends were trimmed by 0 bases and 9 bases, with 5 bases remaining between them. Germline CDR1 reads SGHVS; CDR2 reads FQNEAQ. The CDR3 is 11 residues long. CDR3 coding DNA: TGTGCCAGCAGCTTAGCAACCAAAGCTTTCTTT. This translates into CASSLATKAFF. Full variable domain (rest looked up from reference TRBV7-8 and TRBJ1-1): GAGVSQSPRYKVAKRGQDVALRCDPISGHVSLFWYQQALGQGPEFLTYFQNEAQLDKSGLPSDRFFAERPEGSVSTLKIQRTQQEDSAVYLCASSLATKAFFGQGTRLTVV.

This sequence joins TRBV5-1 and TRBJ1-1; the D is unclear. V dropped 2 bases and J dropped 0 bases, with 8 bases sitting between them. CDR3 length equals 14 residues. Germline CDR1 SGHRS, CDR2 YFSETQ. In DNA form, the CDR3 reads TGCGCCAGCAGCTTCCGACACCTGAACACTGAAGCTTTCTTT. It codes for CASSFRHLNTEAFF.

This clonotype showed up many times. The chain employs TRBV7-2 and TRBJ2-6, with TRBD2 matching over 12 bases. The length of the CDR3 is 20 residues. V lost 7 bases, J lost 4 bases, and 17 bases stayed unmatched. CDR1 is SGHTA and CDR2 is FQGNSA in the germline V gene. CDR3 nucleotide sequence: TGTGCCAGCACCCTAAGGGGCCTAGCGGGAGGGCCGCCCGGGGCCAACGTCCTGACTTTC. Translating it yields CASTLRGLAGGPPGANVLTF.

The chain employs TRBV2 and TRBJ2-3, with 7 positions matching TRBD1. The CDR3 totals 14 residues. The J segment lost 0 bases and the V segment lost 7 bases, leaving 4 bases of the junction unmatched. Germline CDR1 and CDR2: SNHLY and FYNNEI. CDR3 nucleotides: TGTGCCAGCACTCCGGGACAGAGCACAGATACGCAGTATTTT. As protein: CASTPGQSTDTQYF.

This clonotype has ten or more counts. The CDR3 reads CASGPWGTLGHGEAFF. The CDR3 bases are TGTGCCAGCGGCCCCTGGGGAACCCTCGGACACGGTGAAGCTTTCTTT. This chain connects TRBV12-3 or TRBV12-4 to TRBJ1-1; possibly TRBD1 for D (5 bases). The CDR3 length is 16 residues. Deletions cut 8 bases from V and 7 bases from J, with 26 bases between.

J is TRBJ1-5 and V is TRBV4-1; D gene uncertain. There are 14 residues in the CDR3. Germline V gives CDR1 MGHRA, CDR2 YSYEKL. Trimming took 3 bases from V and 1 from J, leaving 7 bases between them. The CDR3 reads CASSQRISNQPQHF. The CDR3 region has the DNA TGCGCCAGCAGCCAGAGGATAAGCAATCAGCCCCAGCATTTT.

The gene calls are TRBV7-8 and TRBJ2-3; 8 nucleotides align to TRBD1. The germline V gene encodes CDR1 SGHVS and CDR2 FQNEAQ. With V trimmed by 5 bases and J by 4 bases, 2 bases remained unmatched. The CDR3 spans 13 residues. The CDR3 region has the DNA TGTGCCAGCAGCGGACAGGGCCCAGATACGCAGTATTTT. Amino acids: CASSGQGPDTQYF.

Details on this clonotype: A much larger clone differs from this one at a single base, so this may be a read error. V gene TRBV4-3 combines with J gene TRBJ1-2; D uncertain. This CDR3 is 15 amino acids long. V lost 1 base to trimming and J lost 1 base, with 10 bases between them. CDR1 and CDR2 from the germline V gene are LGHNA and YSLEER. The CDR3 protein is CASSQVGTSNYGYTF. CDR3 DNA sequence: TGCGCCAGCAGCCAAGTAGGCACCAGTAACTATGGCTACACCTTC.

This sequence joins TRBV25-1 and TRBJ1-6; the D is unclear. The V gene lost 8 bases and the J gene lost 8 bases, with 16 bases spanning the gap. The germline V gene encodes CDR1 MGHDK and CDR2 SYGVNS. The CDR3 runs 14 residues. Here the CDR3 reads CASSPAERYSPLHF. The CDR3 DNA follows: TGTGCCAGCTCACCAGCCGAGCGGTATTCACCCCTCCACTTT.

This clonotype was counted many times. The CDR3 DNA reads TGTGCCAGTAGTGCGCGGACCAGTGGTCAGCCCCAGCATTTT. Encoded protein: CASSARTSGQPQHF. The chain is built from TRBV19 and TRBJ1-5; D not certain. Between the trimmed V and J ends, which lost 5 bases and 6 bases, there was a span of 14 bases. Looked up from germline, CDR1 is LNHDA and CDR2 is SQIVND (reference sequence). This CDR3 comprises 14 residues. Full variable domain (rest looked up from reference TRBV19 and TRBJ1-5): DGGITQSPKYLFRKEGQNVTLSCEQNLNHDAMYWYRQDPGQGLRLIYYSQIVNDFQKGDIAEGYSVSREKKESFPLTVTSAQKNPTAFYLCASSARTSGQPQHFGDGTRLSIL.

About this clonotype itself: A much larger clone lies a single base off, so this may be a read error. This chain uses TRBV13 with TRBJ1-2, with D tentatively TRBD1 (6 bases). The CDR3 is 15 residues long. Germline-derived CDR1 and CDR2 are PRHDT and FYEKMQ (reference sequence). CDR3 sequence: CASSLVTGPNYGSTF. The DNA for the CDR3 is TGTGCCAGCAGCTTAGTGACAGGACCTAACTATGGCTCCACCTTC.

This clonotype came up once. A clone one base away is much larger, so this may be a read error. The chain employs TRBV20-1 and TRBJ2-5, with TRBD2 as a possible D gene (5 bases). The CDR3 loop spans 16 amino acids. Trimming pared 4 bases from V and 5 bases from J, leaving 23 bases between. Looked up from germline, CDR1 is DFQATT and CDR2 is SNEGSKA (reference sequence). CDR3 DNA sequence: TGCAGTGCTAAGACTGACTCTATATCGGGGAACGAGACCCAGTACTTC. Translated: CSAKTDSISGNETQYF.

In this sample, this clonotype turned up many times. V is TRBV19 and J is TRBJ1-2; the D is unclear. Germline V gives CDR1 LNHDA, CDR2 SQIVND (reference sequence). V gave up 4 bases and J gave up 6 bases, with 12 bases separating them. There are 13 residues in the CDR3. The CDR3 DNA reads as TGTGCCAGTAGTAATACAGCTTACAATGGCTACACCTTC. Translating gives CASSNTAYNGYTF.

On this clonotype: A much larger clone differs by one base, so this may be a read error. This sequence joins TRBV7-9 and TRBJ2-7; the D gene is possibly TRBD2 (5 bases). CDR3 size: 15 residues. Germline V gene sequence: CDR1 SEHNR, CDR2 FQNEAQ (reference sequence). CDR3 sequence: CASSSVRAGRWEHYF. The CDR3 nucleotides read TGTGCCAGCAGCTCTGTTAGGGCAGGCCGCTGGGAGCATTACTTC.